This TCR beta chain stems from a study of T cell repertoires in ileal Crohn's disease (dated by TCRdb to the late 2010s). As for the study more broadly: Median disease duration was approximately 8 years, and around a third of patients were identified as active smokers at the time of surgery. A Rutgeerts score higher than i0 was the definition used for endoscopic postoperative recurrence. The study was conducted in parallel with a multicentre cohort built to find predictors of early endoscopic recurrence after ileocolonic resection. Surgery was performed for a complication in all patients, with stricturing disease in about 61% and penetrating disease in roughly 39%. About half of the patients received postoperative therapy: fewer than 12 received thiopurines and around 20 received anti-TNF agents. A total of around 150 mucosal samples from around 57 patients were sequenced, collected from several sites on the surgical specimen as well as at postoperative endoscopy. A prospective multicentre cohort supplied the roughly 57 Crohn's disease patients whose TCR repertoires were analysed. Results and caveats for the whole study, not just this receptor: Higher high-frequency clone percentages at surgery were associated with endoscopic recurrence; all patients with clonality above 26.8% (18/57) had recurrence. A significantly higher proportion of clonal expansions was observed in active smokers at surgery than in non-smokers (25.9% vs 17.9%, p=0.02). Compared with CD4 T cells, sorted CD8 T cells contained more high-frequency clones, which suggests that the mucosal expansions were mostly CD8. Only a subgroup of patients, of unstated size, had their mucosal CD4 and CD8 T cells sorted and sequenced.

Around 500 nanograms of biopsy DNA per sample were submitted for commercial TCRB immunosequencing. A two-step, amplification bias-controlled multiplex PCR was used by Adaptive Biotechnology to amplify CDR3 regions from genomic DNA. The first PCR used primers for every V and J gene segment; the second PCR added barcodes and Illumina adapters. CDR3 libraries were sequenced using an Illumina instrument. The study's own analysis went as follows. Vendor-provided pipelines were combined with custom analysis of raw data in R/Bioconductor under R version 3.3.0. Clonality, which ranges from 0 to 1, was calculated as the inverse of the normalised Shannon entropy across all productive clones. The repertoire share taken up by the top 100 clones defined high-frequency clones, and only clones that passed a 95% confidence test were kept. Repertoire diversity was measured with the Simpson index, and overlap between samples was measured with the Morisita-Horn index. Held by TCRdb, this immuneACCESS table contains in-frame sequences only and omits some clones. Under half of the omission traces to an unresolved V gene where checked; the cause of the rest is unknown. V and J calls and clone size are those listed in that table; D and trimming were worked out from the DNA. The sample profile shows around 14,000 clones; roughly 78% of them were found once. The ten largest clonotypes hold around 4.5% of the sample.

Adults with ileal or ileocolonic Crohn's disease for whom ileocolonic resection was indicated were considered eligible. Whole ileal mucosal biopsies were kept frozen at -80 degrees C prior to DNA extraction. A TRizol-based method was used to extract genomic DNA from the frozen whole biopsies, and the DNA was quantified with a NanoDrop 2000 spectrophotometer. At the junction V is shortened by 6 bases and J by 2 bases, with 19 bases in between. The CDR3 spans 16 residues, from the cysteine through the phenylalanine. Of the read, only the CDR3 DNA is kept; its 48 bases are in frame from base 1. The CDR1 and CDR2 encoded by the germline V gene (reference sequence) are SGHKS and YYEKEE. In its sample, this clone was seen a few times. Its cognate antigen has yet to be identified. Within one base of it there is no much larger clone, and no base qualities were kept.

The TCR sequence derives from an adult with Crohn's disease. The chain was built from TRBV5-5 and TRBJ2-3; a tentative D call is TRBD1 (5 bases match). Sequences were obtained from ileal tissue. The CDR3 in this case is CASTTHGASSTDTQYF. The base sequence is TGTGCCAGCACCACTCATGGGGCTTCCTCCACAGATACGCAGTATTTT.